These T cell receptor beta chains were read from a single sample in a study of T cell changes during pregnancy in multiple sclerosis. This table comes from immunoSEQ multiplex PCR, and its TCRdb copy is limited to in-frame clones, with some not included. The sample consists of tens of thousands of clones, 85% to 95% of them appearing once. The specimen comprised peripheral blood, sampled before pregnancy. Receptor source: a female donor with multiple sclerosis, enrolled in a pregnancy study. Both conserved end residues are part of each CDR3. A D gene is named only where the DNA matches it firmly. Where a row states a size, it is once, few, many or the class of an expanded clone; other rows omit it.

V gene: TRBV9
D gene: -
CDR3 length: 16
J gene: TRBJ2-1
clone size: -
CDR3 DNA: TGTGCCAGCAGTCGCAACCGGGACTCCACCCCCCCTGAGCAGTTCTTC
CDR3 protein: CASSRNRDSTPPEQFF

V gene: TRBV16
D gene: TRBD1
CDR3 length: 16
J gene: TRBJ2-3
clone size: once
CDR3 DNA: TGTGCCAGCAGCCAACCAGGACAGGGGAGCACAGATACGCAGTATTTT
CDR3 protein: CASSQPGQGSTDTQYF

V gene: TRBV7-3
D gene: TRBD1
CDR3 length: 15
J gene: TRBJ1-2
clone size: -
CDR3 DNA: TGTGCCAGCAGCTTACAGGCAGGGGGAGTCTATGGCTACACCTTC
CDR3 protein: CASSLQAGGVYGYTF

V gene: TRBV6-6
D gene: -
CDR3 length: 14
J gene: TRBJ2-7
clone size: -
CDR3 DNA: TGTGCCAGCCGAGGGCAGGGGAGCTCCTACGAGCAGTACTTC
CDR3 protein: CASRGQGSSYEQYF

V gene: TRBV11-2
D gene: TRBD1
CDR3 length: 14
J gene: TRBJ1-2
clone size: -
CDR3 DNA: TGTGCCAGCAGCAGCTACAGGGGGCCGGATGGCTACACCTTC
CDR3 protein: CASSSYRGPDGYTF

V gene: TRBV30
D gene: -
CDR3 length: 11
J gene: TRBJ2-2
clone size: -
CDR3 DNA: TGTGCCTGGAGGTTCGCCGGGGAGCTGTTTTTT
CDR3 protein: CAWRFAGELFF

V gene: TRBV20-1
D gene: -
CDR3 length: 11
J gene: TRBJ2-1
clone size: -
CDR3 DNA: TGCAGTGCTCCCGGGGGGCGGGAGCAGTTCTTC
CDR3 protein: CSAPGGREQFF

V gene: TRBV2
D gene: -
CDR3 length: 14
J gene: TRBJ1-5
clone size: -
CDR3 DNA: TGTGCCAGCGATAAGGGGATCCGCAATCAGCCCCAGCATTTT
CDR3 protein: CASDKGIRNQPQHF

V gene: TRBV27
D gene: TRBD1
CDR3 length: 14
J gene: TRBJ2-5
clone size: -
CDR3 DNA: TGTGCCAGCAGCCAACAGGGGGCTGAGGAGACCCAGTACTTC
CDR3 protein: CASSQQGAEETQYF

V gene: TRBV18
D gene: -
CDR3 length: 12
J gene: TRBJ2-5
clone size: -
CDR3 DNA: TGTGCCAGCTCACCGGCAGGGGAGACCCAGTACTTC
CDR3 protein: CASSPAGETQYF

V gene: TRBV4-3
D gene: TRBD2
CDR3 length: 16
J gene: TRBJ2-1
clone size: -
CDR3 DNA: TGCGCCAGCAGCCAAGAGAGCGGGGGGGCATACAATGAGCAGTTCTTC
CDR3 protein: CASSQESGGAYNEQFF

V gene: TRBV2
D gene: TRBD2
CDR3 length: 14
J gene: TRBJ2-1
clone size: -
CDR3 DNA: TGTGCCAGCAGTAAAAGCGGACGGGGGGGTGAGCAGTTCTTC
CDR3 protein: CASSKSGRGGEQFF

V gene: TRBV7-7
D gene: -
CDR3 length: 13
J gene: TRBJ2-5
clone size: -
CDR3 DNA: TGTGCCAGCAGCTTAGCATTTCAAGAGGGCCAGTACTTC
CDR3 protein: CASSLAFQEGQYF

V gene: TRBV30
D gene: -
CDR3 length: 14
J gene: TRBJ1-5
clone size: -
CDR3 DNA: TGTGCCTTTGGAGTGGCGACCCGCAATCAGCCCCAGCATTTT
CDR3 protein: CAFGVATRNQPQHF

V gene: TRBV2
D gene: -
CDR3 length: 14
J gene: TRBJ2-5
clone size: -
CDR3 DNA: TGTGCCAGCAGTGGTGTGACTAACCAAGAGACCCAGTACTTC
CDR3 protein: CASSGVTNQETQYF

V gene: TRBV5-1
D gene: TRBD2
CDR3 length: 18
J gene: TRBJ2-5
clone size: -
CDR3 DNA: TGCGCCAGCAGCTTGGGGGGACTAGCGGGAGCTAGCCCAGAGACCCAGTACTTC
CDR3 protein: CASSLGGLAGASPETQYF

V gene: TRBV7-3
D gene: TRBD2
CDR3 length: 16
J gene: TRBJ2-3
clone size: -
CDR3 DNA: TGTGCCAGCAGCCTGGGACTAGCAGCTAGCACAGATACGCAGTATTTT
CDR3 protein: CASSLGLAASTDTQYF

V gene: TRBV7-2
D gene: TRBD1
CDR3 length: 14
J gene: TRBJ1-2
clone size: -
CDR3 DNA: TGTGCCAGCAGCATACAACCTCAGGGGGACGGCTACACCTTC
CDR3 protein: CASSIQPQGDGYTF

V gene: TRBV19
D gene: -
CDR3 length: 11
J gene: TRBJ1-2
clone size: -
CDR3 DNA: TGTGCCAGCAACCCAGGGATGGGCTACACCTTC
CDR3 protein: CASNPGMGYTF

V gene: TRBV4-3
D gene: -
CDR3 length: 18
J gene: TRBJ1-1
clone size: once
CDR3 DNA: TGCGCCAGCAGCCAAAGACCCGCGGGGAACAGAGGGAACACTGAAGCTTTCTTT
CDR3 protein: CASSQRPAGNRGNTEAFF

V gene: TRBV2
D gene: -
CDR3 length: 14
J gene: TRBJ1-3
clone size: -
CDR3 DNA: TGTGCCAGCAGAGCCTCGGTCTCTGGAAACACCATATATTTT
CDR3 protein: CASRASVSGNTIYF

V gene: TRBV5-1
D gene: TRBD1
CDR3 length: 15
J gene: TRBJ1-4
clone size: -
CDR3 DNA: TGCGCCAGCAGCTTGGGGGGACAGGGAGGTGAAAAACTGTTTTTT
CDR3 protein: CASSLGGQGGEKLFF

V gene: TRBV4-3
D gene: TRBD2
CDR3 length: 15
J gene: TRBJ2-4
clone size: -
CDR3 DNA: TGCGCCAGCAGCCAAGATCGAGCAGCGGGGAACATTCAGTACTTC
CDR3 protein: CASSQDRAAGNIQYF

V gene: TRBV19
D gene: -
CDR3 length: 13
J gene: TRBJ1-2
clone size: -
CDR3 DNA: TGTGCCAGTAGTATGTTGGGGGCAGATGGCTACACCTTC
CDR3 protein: CASSMLGADGYTF

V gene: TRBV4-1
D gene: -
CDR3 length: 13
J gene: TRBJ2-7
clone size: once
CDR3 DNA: TGCGCCAGCAGCTGGACTCCTCTCTACGAGCAGTACTTC
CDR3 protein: CASSWTPLYEQYF

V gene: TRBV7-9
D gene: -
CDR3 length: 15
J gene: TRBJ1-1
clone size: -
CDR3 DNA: TGTGCCAGCAGCCGCGTGGGGGGGTTGAACACTGAAGCTTTCTTT
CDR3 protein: CASSRVGGLNTEAFF

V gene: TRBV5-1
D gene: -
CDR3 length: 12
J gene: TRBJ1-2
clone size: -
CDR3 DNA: TGCGCCAGCAGTGGACAGTCGTATGGCTACACCTTC
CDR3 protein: CASSGQSYGYTF

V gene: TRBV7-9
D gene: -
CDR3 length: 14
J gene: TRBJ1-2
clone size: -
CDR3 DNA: TGTGCCAGCAGCTTAGGGAGGGGCGAGTATGGCTACACCTTC
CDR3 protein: CASSLGRGEYGYTF

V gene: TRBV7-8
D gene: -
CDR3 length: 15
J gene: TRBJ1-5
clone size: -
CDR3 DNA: TGTGCCAGCAGCTTAGGAAACCCCGGAGATCAGCCCCAGCATTTT
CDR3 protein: CASSLGNPGDQPQHF

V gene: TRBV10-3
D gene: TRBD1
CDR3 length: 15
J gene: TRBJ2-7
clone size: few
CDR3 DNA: TGTGCCATCAGTGAGGAGACAGGGGGTTCCTACGAGCAGTACTTC
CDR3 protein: CAISEETGGSYEQYF

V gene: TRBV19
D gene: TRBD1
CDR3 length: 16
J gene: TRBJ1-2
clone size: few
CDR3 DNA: TGTGCCAGTAGTATTCAGGACAGGAGGATTGCGCGTGGCTACACCTTC
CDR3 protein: CASSIQDRRIARGYTF

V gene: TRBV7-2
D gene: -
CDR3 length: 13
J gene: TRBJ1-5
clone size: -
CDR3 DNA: TGTGCCAGCAGCTTAGTTCAGAATCAGCCCCAGCATTTT
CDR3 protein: CASSLVQNQPQHF

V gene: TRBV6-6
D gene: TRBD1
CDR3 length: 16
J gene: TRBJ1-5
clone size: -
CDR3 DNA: TGTGCCAGCAGGGAACCGGGACAGGGAGGCCATCAGCCCCAGCATTTT
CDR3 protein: CASREPGQGGHQPQHF

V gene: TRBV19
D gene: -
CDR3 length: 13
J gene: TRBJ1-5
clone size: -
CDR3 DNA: TGTGCCAGTAGTTACAGGGGCAATCAGCCCCAGCATTTT
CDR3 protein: CASSYRGNQPQHF

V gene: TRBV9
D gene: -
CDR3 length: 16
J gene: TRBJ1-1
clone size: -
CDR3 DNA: TGTGCCAGCAGCGGACGGGACACAAACCCGAACACTGAAGCTTTCTTT
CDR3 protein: CASSGRDTNPNTEAFF

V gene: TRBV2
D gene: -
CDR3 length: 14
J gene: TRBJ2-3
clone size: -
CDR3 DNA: TGTGCCAGCACGGTAACGGGAGATGGCGGTACGCAGTATTTT
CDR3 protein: CASTVTGDGGTQYF

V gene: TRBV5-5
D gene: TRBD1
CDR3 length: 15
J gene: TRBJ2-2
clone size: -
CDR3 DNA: TGTGCCAGCAGCTATAGGACAGGGACCACCGGGGAGCTGTTTTTT
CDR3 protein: CASSYRTGTTGELFF

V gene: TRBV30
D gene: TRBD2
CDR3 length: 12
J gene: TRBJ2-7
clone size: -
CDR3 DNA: TGTGCCTGGAGTAGGGAGGGGTACGAGCAGTACTTC
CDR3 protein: CAWSREGYEQYF

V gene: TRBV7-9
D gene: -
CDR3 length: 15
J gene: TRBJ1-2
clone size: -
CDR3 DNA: TGTGCCAGCAGCTTATCGAGGGAAGTGGGCTATGGCTACACCTTC
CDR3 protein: CASSLSREVGYGYTF

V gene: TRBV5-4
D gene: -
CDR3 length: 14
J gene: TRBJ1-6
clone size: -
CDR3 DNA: TGTGCCAGCAGCTTGGCCCGGGTAAATTCACCCCTCCACTTT
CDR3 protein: CASSLARVNSPLHF

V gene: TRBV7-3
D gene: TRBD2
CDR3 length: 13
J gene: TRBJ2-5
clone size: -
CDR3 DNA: TGTGCCAGCAGCCGCGGGGGGGAAGAGACCCAGTACTTC
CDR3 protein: CASSRGGEETQYF

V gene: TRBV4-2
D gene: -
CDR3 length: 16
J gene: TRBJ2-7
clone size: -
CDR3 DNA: TGTGCCAGCAGCCAAGGGGAAACAGGGATCTCCTACGAGCAGTACTTC
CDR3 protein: CASSQGETGISYEQYF

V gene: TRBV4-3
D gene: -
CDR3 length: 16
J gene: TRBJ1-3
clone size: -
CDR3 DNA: TGCGCCAGCAGCCAAGATCGCCAGGGCTCTGGAAACACCATATATTTT
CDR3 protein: CASSQDRQGSGNTIYF

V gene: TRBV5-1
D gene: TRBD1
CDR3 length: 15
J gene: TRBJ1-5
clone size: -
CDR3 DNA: TGCGCCAGCAGCCCGGGACAGGGGAGCAATCAGCCCCAGCATTTT
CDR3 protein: CASSPGQGSNQPQHF

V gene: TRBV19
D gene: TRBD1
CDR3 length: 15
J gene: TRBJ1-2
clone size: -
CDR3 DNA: TGTGCCAGTAGTATCCCGCCACAGGGGTACTATGGCTACACCTTC
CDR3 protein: CASSIPPQGYYGYTF

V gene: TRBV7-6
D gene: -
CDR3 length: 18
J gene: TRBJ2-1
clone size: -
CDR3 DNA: TGTGCCAGCAGCTTAGTCGGGGCCGGGGGTCCCTCCTACAATGAGCAGTTCTTC
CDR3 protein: CASSLVGAGGPSYNEQFF

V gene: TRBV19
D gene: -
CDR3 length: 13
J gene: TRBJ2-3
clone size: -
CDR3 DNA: TGTGCCAGTAATGGGGGGGGGCGGGATACGCAGTATTTT
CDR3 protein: CASNGGGRDTQYF

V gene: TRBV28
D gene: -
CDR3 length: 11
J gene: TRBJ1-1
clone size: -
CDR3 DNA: TGTGCCAGCCGACAGTTCACTGAAGCTTTCTTT
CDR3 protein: CASRQFTEAFF

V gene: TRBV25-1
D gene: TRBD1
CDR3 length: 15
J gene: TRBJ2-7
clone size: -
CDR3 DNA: TGTGCCAGCAGTGAACCGGGACAGGGTTTCTACGAGCAGTACTTC
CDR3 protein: CASSEPGQGFYEQYF

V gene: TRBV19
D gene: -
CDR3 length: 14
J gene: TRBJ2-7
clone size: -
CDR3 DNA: TGTGCCAGTAGTATGGTCTGGGGCAACTACGAGCAGTACTTC
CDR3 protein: CASSMVWGNYEQYF

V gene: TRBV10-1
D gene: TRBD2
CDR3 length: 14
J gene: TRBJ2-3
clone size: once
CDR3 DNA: TGCGCCAGCAGTATGGGAGGGATCTTGGGTACGCAGTATTTT
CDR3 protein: CASSMGGILGTQYF

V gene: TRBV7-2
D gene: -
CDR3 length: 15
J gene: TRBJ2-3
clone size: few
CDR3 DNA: TGTGCCAGCAGCTTCCAGAGCGGTTACACAGATACGCAGTATTTT
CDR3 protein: CASSFQSGYTDTQYF

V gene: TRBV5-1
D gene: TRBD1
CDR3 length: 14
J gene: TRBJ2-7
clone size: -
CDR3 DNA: TGCGCCAGCAGCATAGGACAGGGCAGCTACGAGCAGTACTTC
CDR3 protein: CASSIGQGSYEQYF

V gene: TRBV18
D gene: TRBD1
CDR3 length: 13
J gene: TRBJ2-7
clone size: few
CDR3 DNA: TGTGCCAGCTCACCAGAGGGACAGGAGGTTTGGTACTTC
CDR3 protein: CASSPEGQEVWYF

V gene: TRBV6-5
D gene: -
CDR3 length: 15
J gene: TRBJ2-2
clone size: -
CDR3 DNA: TGTGCCAGCAGTTACGGGGCCAAAGACACCGGGGAGCTGTTTTTT
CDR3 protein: CASSYGAKDTGELFF

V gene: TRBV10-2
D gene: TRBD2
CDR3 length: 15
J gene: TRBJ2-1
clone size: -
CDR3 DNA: TGCGCCAGCAGTGAGTCGATAGCGGGAGTGGATGAGCAGTTCTTC
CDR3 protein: CASSESIAGVDEQFF

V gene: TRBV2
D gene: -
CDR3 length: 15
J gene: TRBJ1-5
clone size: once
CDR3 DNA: TGTGCCAGCAGTGAAGCTGGCAGGGGCAGTCAGCCCCAGCATTTT
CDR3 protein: CASSEAGRGSQPQHF

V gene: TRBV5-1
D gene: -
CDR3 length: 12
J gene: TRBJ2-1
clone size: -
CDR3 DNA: TGCGCCAGCAGCCCCGAGCGTAATGAGCAGTTCTTC
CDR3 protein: CASSPERNEQFF

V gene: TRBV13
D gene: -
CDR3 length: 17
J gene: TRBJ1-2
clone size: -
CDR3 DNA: TGTGCCAGCAGCTTAGTGTCACAGGGACCCCTTAACTATGGCTACACCTTC
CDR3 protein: CASSLVSQGPLNYGYTF